This passage covers 25 T cell receptor beta chains from one sample sequenced in a study of blood T cell repertoires in COVID-19. This table comes from immunoSEQ multiplex PCR, and its TCRdb copy is limited to in-frame clones, with some not included. The table includes fewer than 95,000 clones, approximately 74% detected once. Sequencing was done on a sample of peripheral blood. The receptors were sampled from a man between 70 and 80 years old with COVID-19, enrolled during active disease.

J is TRBJ2-7 and V is TRBV7-2, with D maybe TRBD1 (6 bases). Germline CDR1 is SGHTA and CDR2 is FQGNSA. The CDR3 is 16 amino acids. Trimming removed 5 bases from V and 4 bases from J, with 21 bases in between. The CDR3 protein is CASSPGVGSLWYEQYF. The CDR3 nucleotides read TGTGCCAGCAGCCCAGGGGTCGGTTCTTTGTGGTACGAGCAGTACTTC.

This clone showed up just once. This chain uses TRBV19 with TRBJ1-1; no clear D gene. The CDR3 is 14 amino acids. Trimming cost V 4 bases and J 6 bases, with 15 bases left between them. Germline-derived CDR1 and CDR2 are LNHDA and SQIVND (reference sequence). CDR3 in DNA: TGTGCCAGTAGTACCGCGACTGAACGCGCTGAAGCTTTCTTT. Amino acid sequence: CASSTATERAEAFF.

This clone was recorded only once. V usage is TRBV4-1 and J usage is TRBJ1-1; D remains unclear. Germline V gives CDR1 MGHRA, CDR2 YSYEKL. CDR3 size: 14 residues. Trimming removed 5 bases from V and 4 bases from J, with 14 bases in between. CDR3 bases: TGCGCCAGCAGCGAACAGCCCAGTTCCACTGAAGCTTTCTTT. This gives the protein CASSEQPSSTEAFF.

This clone is medium-sized by share. This rearrangement joins TRBV28 to TRBJ1-1; TRBD1 matches 7 bases. The CDR3 is 15 residues long. V dropped 6 bases and J dropped 1; count of bases not matched to a gene: 8. Germline CDR1 reads MDHEN; CDR2 reads SYDVKM. The CDR3 spells CASRPYRGGNTEAFF. The CDR3 DNA is TGTGCCAGCAGACCCTACAGGGGAGGGAACACTGAAGCTTTCTTT.

This clone was detected only once. This chain connects TRBV2 to TRBJ1-5; D is possibly TRBD1 (6 bases). CDR1 and CDR2 from the germline V gene are SNHLY and FYNNEI. The CDR3 has 14 residues. V shed 4 bases and J shed 4 bases, with 11 bases lying between them. CDR3 sequence reads: CASSGLTGNQPQHF. CDR3 bases: TGTGCCAGCAGTGGATTAACAGGGAATCAGCCCCAGCATTTT.

A note on this clone: A junction end diverges from the germline sequence, so it may reflect a read error. The chain joins TRBV7-7 to TRBJ2-2, with 7 positions matching TRBD2. Germline V lookup: CDR1 SSHAT, CDR2 FNYEAQ (reference sequence). The CDR3 extends over 16 amino acids. Written as DNA, the CDR3 is TGTGCTAGCAGCCCCAGCGGGACGGCGAACACCGGGGAGCTGTTTTTT. The encoded protein is CASSPSGTANTGELFF.

The V and J genes are TRBV27 and TRBJ1-5; TRBD1 matches at 9 bases. Germline V gives CDR1 MNHEY, CDR2 SMNVEV (reference sequence). The CDR3 has 16 residues. Unmatched junction bases numbered 11, after V lost 5 bases and J lost 6 bases. The CDR3 loop reads CASSLLPGTGFQPQHF. The DNA of the CDR3 is TGTGCCAGCAGTCTACTTCCCGGGACAGGGTTTCAGCCCCAGCATTTT.

CDR3 in DNA: TGTGCCAGCAGCTTAGACTCTCACACCGGGGAGCTGTTTTTT. Protein sequence: CASSLDSHTGELFF. The chain has TRBV7-6 and TRBJ2-2; D not certain. The CDR3 has 14 residues. Trimming pared 1 base from V and 3 bases from J, leaving 6 bases between. Germline-derived CDR1 and CDR2 are SGHVS and FNYEAQ.

V is TRBV6-2 or TRBV6-3 and J is TRBJ2-7; no definite D call. V was clipped by 4 bases and J by 2 bases, with 21 bases between them. There are 17 residues in the CDR3. CDR1 is MNHEY and CDR2 is SVGEGT in the germline V gene. CDR3 in DNA: TGTGCCAGCAGTTTTCGGATAATAGGTCGACTCGCCTACGAGCAGTACTTC. Translating gives CASSFRIIGRLAYEQYF.

The chain is built from TRBV7-2 and TRBJ1-5; 7 bases fit TRBD1. This CDR3 has 15 residues. Germline CDR1 reads SGHTA; CDR2 reads FQGNSA. J gave up 4 bases and V 6 bases, and 9 bases lay outside the gene matches. Here the CDR3 DNA reads TGTGCCAGCAGTCTTCGGGACAGAGAGAATCAGCCCCAGCATTTT. It yields the protein CASSLRDRENQPQHF.

DNA for the CDR3: TGTGCCAGCAGTAAAATGAGGGCCACAGATACGCAGTATTTT. Its protein is CASSKMRATDTQYF. This chain uses TRBV6-5 with TRBJ2-3; TRBD2 might be the D (5 bases). Per the germline V gene, CDR1 is MNHEY and CDR2 is SVGAGI. The V and J ends lost 5 bases and 2 bases respectively, with 11 bases between them. The CDR3 is made up of 14 amino acids.

The chain is built from TRBV10-3 and TRBJ1-2; 8 bases are shared with TRBD1. CDR3 length equals 13 residues. Germline trimming cut 6 bases from V and 4 bases from J; bases unmatched to any gene: 4. The germline CDR1 and CDR2 sequences are ENHRY and SYGVKD. The CDR3 here is CAISATGGYGYTF. The CDR3 DNA sequence: TGTGCCATCAGCGCCACAGGGGGCTATGGCTACACCTTC.

This clone was observed at least ten times. The chain joins TRBV19 to TRBJ1-6, with TRBD1 matching over 9 bases. Germline trimming cut 8 bases from V and 8 bases from J; bases unmatched to any gene: 7. The CDR3 length is 14 residues. Germline V gene lookup returns CDR1 LNHDA and CDR2 SQIVND (reference sequence). CDR3 in amino acids: CASQTGGKDSPLHF. The CDR3 DNA is TGTGCCAGTCAAACAGGGGGCAAGGATTCACCCCTCCACTTT.

The chain joins TRBV12-5 to TRBJ1-1, with D uncertain. Per the germline V gene, CDR1 is LGHNT and CDR2 is FRNRAP. Trimming shortened V by 1 base and J by 4 bases, and 7 bases separated the two germline ends. There are 13 residues in the CDR3. The CDR3 DNA reads as TGTGCTAGTGGTTTGGGGGGAGGCACTGAAGCTTTCTTT. Its protein is CASGLGGGTEAFF.

This chain joins TRBV5-1 and TRBJ1-3; maybe TRBD1 (5 bases). CDR1 and CDR2 from the germline V gene are SGHRS and YFSETQ. The germline V and J ends were trimmed by 0 bases and 4 bases, with 14 bases remaining between them. The CDR3 totals 16 residues. The CDR3 DNA reads as TGCGCCAGCAGCTTGGACAGGAAGGAGTGGGGAAACACCATATATTTT. This gives the protein CASSLDRKEWGNTIYF.

This chain joins TRBV11-1 and TRBJ1-2; a weak D match, TRBD1 (5 bases). The CDR3 is 15 amino acids. Trimming removed 5 bases at V and 6 bases at J, with 19 bases between. The germline V gene has CDR1 SGHAT and CDR2 FQDESV (reference sequence). The DNA of the CDR3 is TGTGCCAGCAGCGCGGGGACTAACTACGGCCATGGCTACACCTTC. Residues: CASSAGTNYGHGYTF.

The rearrangement links TRBV15 to TRBJ2-7; 8 bases fit TRBD2. The germline V gene encodes CDR1 LNHNV and CDR2 YYDKDF (reference sequence). Trimming removed 5 bases from V and 4 bases from J; junction bases left unmatched: 13. The CDR3 runs to 16 residues. CDR3 nucleotide sequence: TGTGCCACCAGCCCTCGACTAGCGCTGAGTTCGTACGAGCAGTACTTC. It is translated as CATSPRLALSSYEQYF.

This chain connects TRBV30 to TRBJ2-3, with D maybe TRBD1 (5 bases). V was clipped by 4 bases and J by 3 bases, with 11 bases between them. Germline lookup yields CDR1 GTSNPN and CDR2 SVGIG (reference sequence). The CDR3 is 13 amino acids. CDR3 sequence: CAWNQGLTDTQYF. DNA for the CDR3: TGTGCCTGGAACCAGGGATTGACAGATACGCAGTATTTT. The full variable domain, in which reference TRBV30 and TRBJ2-3 provide the parts outside the CDR3, is SQTIHQWPATLVQPVGSPLSLECTVEGTSNPNLYWYRQAAGRGLQLLFYSVGIGQISSEVPQNLSASRPQDRQFILSSKKLLLSDSGFYLCAWNQGLTDTQYFGPGTRLTVL.

This clone was seen many times. The chain uses TRBV5-4 and TRBJ2-7, with 7 bases aligning to TRBD1. This CDR3 region has 15 residues. Germline V gives CDR1 SGHNT, CDR2 YYREEE (reference sequence). V shed 1 base and J 0 bases; nucleotides not matched to a gene: 4. DNA for the CDR3: TGTGCCAGCAGCTTGACGGGACAGAGCTCCTACGAGCAGTACTTC. It encodes CASSLTGQSSYEQYF.

The rearrangement joins TRBV6-5 to TRBJ2-7, with TRBD2 identical over 9 bases. The CDR3 has 13 amino acids. Losses at the gene ends were 5 bases for V and 6 bases for J; bases not matched to a gene: 5. Germline CDR1 MNHEY, CDR2 SVGAGI. Here the CDR3 reads CASSSGRTAEQYF. Written as DNA, the CDR3 is TGTGCCAGCAGTAGCGGGAGGACGGCCGAGCAGTACTTC.

This chain links TRBV7-3 with TRBJ1-6, with D perhaps matching TRBD1 (6 bases). V lost 2 bases, J lost 10 bases, and 12 bases lay in between. CDR3 length equals 14 residues. Germline loops: CDR1 SGHTA, CDR2 FQGTGA. The CDR3 loop reads CASSLVQGRSPLHF. The CDR3 DNA reads TGTGCCAGCAGCTTAGTACAGGGAAGGTCACCCCTCCACTTT.

This clone has only a few counts. The genes are TRBV6-6 and TRBJ1-2, with 9 bases lining up with TRBD1. CDR1 and CDR2 (germline): MNHNY, SVGAGI (reference sequence). This CDR3 is built from 12 residues. With V trimmed by 4 bases and J by 8 bases, 2 bases remained unmatched. The CDR3 here is CASSWTGDGYTF. For the CDR3, the DNA is TGTGCCAGCAGTTGGACAGGGGACGGCTACACCTTC.

The rearrangement joins TRBV7-9 to TRBJ2-3; 7 positions match TRBD2. Germline V gene sequence: CDR1 SEHNR, CDR2 FQNEAQ (reference sequence). This CDR3 spans 14 amino acids. The trim removed 6 bases at V and 0 bases at J, leaving 3 bases unmatched. Here the CDR3 reads CASRGGSSTDTQYF. Written as DNA, the CDR3 is TGTGCCAGCAGGGGCGGGAGTAGCACAGATACGCAGTATTTT. The variable domain in full, completed from reference TRBV7-9 and TRBJ2-3, reads DTGVSQNPRHKITKRGQNVTFRCDPISEHNRLYWYRQTLGQGPEFLTYFQNEAQLEKSRLLSDRFSAERPKGSFSTLEIQRTEQGDSAMYLCASRGGSSTDTQYFGPGTRLTVL.

The chain joins TRBV5-6 to TRBJ2-7; D is unresolved. The length of the CDR3 is 14 residues. The V and J ends lost 0 bases and 1 base respectively, with 8 bases between them. Germline V CDR1 and CDR2: SGHDT, YYEEEE. CDR3 bases: TGTGCCAGCAGCTTGGCGTTTGTTTCCTACGAGCAGTACTTC. It codes for CASSLAFVSYEQYF.

The gene calls are TRBV18 and TRBJ1-6; D not resolved. V was shortened by 5 bases and J by 7 bases, with 6 bases between the two germline ends. CDR3 length equals 12 residues. CDR1 and CDR2 (germline): KGHSH, LQKENI. CDR3 sequence: CASSARNSPLHF. CDR3 nucleotide sequence: TGTGCCAGCTCAGCCAGAAATTCACCCCTCCACTTT.